Listed here are 8 T cell receptor beta chains from one sample, sequenced in a study of blood T cell repertoires in COVID-19 (dated by TCRdb to the early 2020s). The library was built by means of the immunoSEQ multiplex PCR assay. Here the immuneACCESS table is served through TCRdb, limited to in-frame sequences with V and J called. Missing clones are a known gap in these copies; in checked studies unresolved V genes cover under half, and the rest lacks a known reason. The sample contains around 300,000 clones, 80% to 90% of them found a single time. Around 2% of the sample is in the top ten clones. Sequenced: PBMCs or T cells enriched from blood (not recorded which). The receptors derive from a woman aged 18-29 years who had recovered from COVID-19.

This clone has only one observation. This sequence joins TRBV19 and TRBJ1-1; the D gene is possibly TRBD1 (5 bases). CDR1 and CDR2 (germline): LNHDA, SQIVND (reference sequence). Trimming took 6 bases from V and 1 from J, leaving 15 bases between them. The CDR3 covers 15 residues. The CDR3 region has the DNA TGTGCCAGTAGGTTCGGATGGGGGGAGAACACTGAAGCTTTCTTT. Protein sequence: CASRFGWGENTEAFF.

The rearrangement joins TRBV19 to TRBJ1-5, with 9 bases that match TRBD1. This CDR3 comprises 16 residues. The junction had 10 bases not matched to a gene; V was cut back by 9 bases and J by 1 base. The germline V gene encodes CDR1 LNHDA and CDR2 SQIVND (reference sequence). The CDR3 loop is CARKTGGGGSNQPQHF. For the CDR3, the DNA is TGTGCCAGGAAAACAGGGGGCGGCGGCAGCAATCAGCCCCAGCATTTT.

The chain is built from TRBV2 and TRBJ2-7; TRBD1 might be the D (5 bases). Per germline, CDR1 SNHLY and CDR2 FYNNEI. V lost 5 bases and J 5 bases, leaving 10 bases between the germline ends. CDR3 length: 12 residues. CDR3 bases: TGTGCCAGCAGTCTCGACAGAAACGAGCAGTACTTC. Amino acids: CASSLDRNEQYF.

This rearrangement joins TRBV7-9 to TRBJ2-7; 8 nucleotides line up with TRBD1. Germline V gives CDR1 SEHNR, CDR2 FQNEAQ (reference sequence). Trimming took 2 bases from V and 0 from J; bases not matched to a gene: 9. CDR3 length equals 17 residues. This CDR3 reads CASSLLNPTGASYEQYF. CDR3 bases: TGTGCCAGCAGCTTATTAAACCCGACAGGGGCCTCCTACGAGCAGTACTTC.

This clone was found many times. V usage is TRBV2 and J usage is TRBJ2-5; 8 bases map to TRBD2. The germline CDR1 and CDR2 sequences are SNHLY and FYNNEI. This CDR3 spans 14 amino acids. The ends lost 5 bases at V and 4 bases at J; junction bases unmatched: 6. CDR3 amino acids: CASSYGGARETQYF. The CDR3, as DNA: TGTGCCAGCAGTTACGGGGGGGCCAGAGAGACCCAGTACTTC.

This clone was observed a handful of times. The rearrangement uses TRBV7-9 and TRBJ1-5, with a possible D match to TRBD1 (6 bases). Germline assignment: CDR1 SEHNR and CDR2 FQNEAQ (reference sequence). V was clipped by 5 bases and J by 4 bases, with 12 bases between them. There are 14 residues in the CDR3. CDR3 DNA: TGTGCCAGCAGCGGTGCAGGGGCGAATCAGCCCCAGCATTTT. It yields the protein CASSGAGANQPQHF.

The chain combines TRBV7-2 with TRBJ1-6; 7 bases map to TRBD1. The CDR3 runs to 15 residues. Per germline, CDR1 SGHTA and CDR2 FQGNSA. J lost 7 bases, V lost 6 bases, and 9 bases had no gene match. CDR3 DNA sequence: TGTGCCAGCAGTTTACACAGGGGAGGCAATTCACCCCTCCACTTT. Translation gives CASSLHRGGNSPLHF.

This chain uses TRBV28 with TRBJ2-7, with 12 bases lining up with TRBD1. V shed 7 bases and J 6 bases; nucleotides not matched to a gene: 10. The germline V gene encodes CDR1 MDHEN and CDR2 SYDVKM. CDR3 length: 15 amino acids. The CDR3, as DNA: TGTGCCAGCACGAGATCCGGGACAGGGGGCCCCGAGCAGTACTTC. Protein: CASTRSGTGGPEQYF.